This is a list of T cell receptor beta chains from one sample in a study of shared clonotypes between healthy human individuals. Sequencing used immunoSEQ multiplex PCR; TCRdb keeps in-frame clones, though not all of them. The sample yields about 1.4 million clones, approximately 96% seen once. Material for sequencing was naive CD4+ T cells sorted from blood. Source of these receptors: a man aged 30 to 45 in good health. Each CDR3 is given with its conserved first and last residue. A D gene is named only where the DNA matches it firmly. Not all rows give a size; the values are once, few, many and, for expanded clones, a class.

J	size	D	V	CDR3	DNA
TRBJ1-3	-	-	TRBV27	CASSLIGQGTGNTIYF	TGTGCCAGCAGTTTAATAGGGCAGGGCACAGGAAACACCATATATTTT
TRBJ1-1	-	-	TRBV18	CASSPGFIGVTVMNTEAFF	TGTGCCAGCTCACCAGGTTTTATAGGCGTCACCGTTATGAACACTGAAGCTTTCTTT
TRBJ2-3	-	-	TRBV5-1	CASSRDRPSTDTQYF	TGCGCCAGCAGCCGTGACAGACCTAGCACAGATACGCAGTATTTT
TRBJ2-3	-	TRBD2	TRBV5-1	CASRTSGNTDTQYF	TGCGCCAGCCGGACTAGCGGGAACACAGATACGCAGTATTTT
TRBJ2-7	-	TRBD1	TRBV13	CASQYRGIEHEQYF	TGTGCCAGCCAATACAGGGGTATCGAGCACGAGCAGTACTTC
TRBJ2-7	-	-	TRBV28	CASSSSSVFSYEQYF	TGTGCCAGCAGTTCATCGAGCGTATTCTCCTACGAGCAGTACTTC
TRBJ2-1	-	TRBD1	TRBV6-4	CASSAPDRELVNEQFF	TGTGCCAGCAGTGCCCCGGACAGGGAATTGGTCAATGAGCAGTTCTTC
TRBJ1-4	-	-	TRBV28	CASSLRRAAAATNEKLFF	TGTGCCAGCAGCTTAAGACGGGCAGCTGCGGCAACTAATGAAAAACTGTTTTTT
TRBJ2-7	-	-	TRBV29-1	CSVERSPGYEQYF	TGCAGCGTTGAGCGCAGTCCTGGGTACGAGCAGTACTTC
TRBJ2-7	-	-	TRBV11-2	CASSFTGEDPYEQYF	TGTGCCAGCAGCTTCACAGGGGAGGACCCCTACGAGCAGTACTTC
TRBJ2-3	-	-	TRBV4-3	CASSQKSWSTDTQYF	TGCGCCAGCAGCCAGAAAAGTTGGAGCACAGATACGCAGTATTTT
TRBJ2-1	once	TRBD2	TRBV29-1	CSVGAAGGDEQFF	TGCAGCGTTGGGGCAGCGGGAGGGGATGAGCAGTTCTTC
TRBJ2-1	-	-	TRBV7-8	CASSNRDHYNEQFF	TGTGCCAGCAGCAACCGGGACCACTACAATGAGCAGTTCTTC
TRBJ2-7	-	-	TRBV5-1	CASRTVSSYEQYF	TGCGCCAGCCGGACTGTTAGCTCCTACGAGCAGTACTTC
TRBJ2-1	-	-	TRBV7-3	CASSLPDRIEQFF	TGTGCCAGCAGCTTACCCGACAGGATTGAGCAGTTCTTC
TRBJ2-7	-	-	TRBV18	CASSPLRAHEQYF	TGTGCCAGCTCACCACTCCGGGCCCACGAGCAGTACTTC
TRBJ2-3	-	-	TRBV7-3	CASSLIRDTDTQYF	TGTGCCAGCAGCTTAATACGAGACACAGATACGCAGTATTTT
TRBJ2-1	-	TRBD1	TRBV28	CASSTAQRTGHMFF	TGTGCCAGCAGTACGGCCCAGAGGACAGGTCATATGTTCTTC
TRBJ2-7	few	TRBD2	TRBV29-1	CSVGLGGYEQYF	TGCAGCGTGGGACTAGGAGGCTACGAGCAGTACTTC
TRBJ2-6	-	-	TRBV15	CATSSDLSGANVLTF	TGTGCCACCAGCAGCGACCTCTCTGGGGCCAACGTCCTGACTTTC